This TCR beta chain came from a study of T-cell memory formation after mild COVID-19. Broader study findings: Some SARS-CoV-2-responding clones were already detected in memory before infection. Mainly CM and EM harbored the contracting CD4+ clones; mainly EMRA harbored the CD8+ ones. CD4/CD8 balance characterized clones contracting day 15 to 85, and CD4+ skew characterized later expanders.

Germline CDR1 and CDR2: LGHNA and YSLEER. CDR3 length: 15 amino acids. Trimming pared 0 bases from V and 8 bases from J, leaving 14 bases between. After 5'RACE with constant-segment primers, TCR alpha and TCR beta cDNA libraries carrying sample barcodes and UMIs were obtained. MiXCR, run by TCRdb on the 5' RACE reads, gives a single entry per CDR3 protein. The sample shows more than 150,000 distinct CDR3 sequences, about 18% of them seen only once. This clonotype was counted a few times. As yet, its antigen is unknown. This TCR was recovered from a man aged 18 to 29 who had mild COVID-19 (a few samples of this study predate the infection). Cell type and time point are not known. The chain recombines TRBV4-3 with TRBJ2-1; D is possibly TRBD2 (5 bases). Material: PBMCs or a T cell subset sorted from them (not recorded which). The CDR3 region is CASSQDRASLDEQFF. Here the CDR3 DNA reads TGCGCCAGCAGCCAAGATCGTGCTAGCTTAGATGAGCAGTTCTTC.